What follows are 2 T cell receptor beta chains derived from one specimen sequenced in a study of vaccination effects on CD4 cells after COVID-19. Some clones are missing from TCRdb's copy, which holds only in-frame ones; the method was immunoSEQ multiplex PCR. The table lists roughly 54,000 clones, roughly three quarters of them singletons, with about 5% in the top ten. Before sequencing, viral peptide pools were used by the ViraFEST assay to expand antigen-specific CD4+ T cells. Culture lasted about 11 days before CD4+ T cell isolation. Documented for the person is a PCR-confirmed SARS-CoV-2 infection occurring between March and December 2020. Their antigens are not known. The sequenced sample was CD4+ T cells from PBMCs cultured with HIV peptides, obtained before COVID-19 vaccination. Subset in this sample: HIV-1 Nef peptide pool negative control/reference culture. The receptors derive from a human donor who had a prior SARS-CoV-2 infection.

V gene TRBV2 combines with J gene TRBJ2-7; 8 nucleotides line up with TRBD1. Losses at the gene ends were 3 bases for V and 0 bases for J; bases not matched to a gene: 16. The CDR3 length is 19 residues. Per the germline V gene, CDR1 is SNHLY and CDR2 is FYNNEI. For the CDR3, the DNA is TGTGCCAGCAGTGAGGAGTGGCAGGGGGCCCTACTATACTCCTACGAGCAGTACTTC. This translates into CASSEEWQGALLYSYEQYF.

The chain combines TRBV5-1 with TRBJ2-1, with no clear D. V was trimmed by 0 bases and J by 6 bases, leaving 7 bases between them. Germline CDR1 is SGHRS and CDR2 is YFSETQ. CDR3 length equals 13 residues. The CDR3 coding sequence is TGCGCCAGCAGCTTGGACAGTTTCAATGAGCAGTTCTTC. Translated: CASSLDSFNEQFF.